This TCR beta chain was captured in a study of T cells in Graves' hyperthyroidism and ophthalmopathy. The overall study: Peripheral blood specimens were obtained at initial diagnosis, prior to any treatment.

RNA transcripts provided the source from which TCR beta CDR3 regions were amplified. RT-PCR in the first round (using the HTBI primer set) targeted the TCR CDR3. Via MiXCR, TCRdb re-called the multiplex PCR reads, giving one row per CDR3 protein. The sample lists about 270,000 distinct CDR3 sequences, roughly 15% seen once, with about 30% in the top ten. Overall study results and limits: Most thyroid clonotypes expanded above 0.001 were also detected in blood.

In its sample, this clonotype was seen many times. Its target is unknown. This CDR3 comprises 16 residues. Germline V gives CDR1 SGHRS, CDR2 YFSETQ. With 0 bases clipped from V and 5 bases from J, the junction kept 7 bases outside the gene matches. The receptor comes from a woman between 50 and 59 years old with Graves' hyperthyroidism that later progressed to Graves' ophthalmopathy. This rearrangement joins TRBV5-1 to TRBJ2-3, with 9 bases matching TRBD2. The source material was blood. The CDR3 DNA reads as TGCGCCAGCAGCTTGGAGGTTAGCGGGAGTTTAGATACGCAGTATTTT. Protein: CASSLEVSGSLDTQYF.